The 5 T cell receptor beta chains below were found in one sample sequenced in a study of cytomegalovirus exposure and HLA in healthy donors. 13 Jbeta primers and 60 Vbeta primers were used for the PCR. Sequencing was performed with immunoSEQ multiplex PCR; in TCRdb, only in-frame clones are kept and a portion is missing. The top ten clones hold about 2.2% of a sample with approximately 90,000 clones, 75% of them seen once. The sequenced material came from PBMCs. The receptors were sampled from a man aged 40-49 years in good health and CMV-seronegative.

As DNA, the CDR3 is TGTGCCAGCGCCCAATCAGGACAAGACAATGAGCAGTTCTTC. Its protein is CASAQSGQDNEQFF. The rearrangement joins TRBV7-9 to TRBJ2-1; tentative D call: TRBD1 (5 bases). This CDR3 has 14 amino acids. Per the germline V gene, CDR1 is SEHNR and CDR2 is FQNEAQ (reference sequence). Trimming left V 8 bases short and J 5 bases short, with 16 bases between.

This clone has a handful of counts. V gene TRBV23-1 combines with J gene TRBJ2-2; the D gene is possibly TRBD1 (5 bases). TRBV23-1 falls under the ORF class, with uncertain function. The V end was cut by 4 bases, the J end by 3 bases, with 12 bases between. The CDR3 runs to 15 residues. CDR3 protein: CASSLHLQDTGELFF. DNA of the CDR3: TGCGCCAGCAGTCTCCACCTACAGGACACCGGGGAGCTGTTTTTT.

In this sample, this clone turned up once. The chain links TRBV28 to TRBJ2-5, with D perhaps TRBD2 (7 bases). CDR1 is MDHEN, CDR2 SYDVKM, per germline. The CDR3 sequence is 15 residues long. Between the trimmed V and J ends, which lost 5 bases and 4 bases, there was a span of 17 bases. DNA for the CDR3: TGTGCCAGCAGTGCCGGCGGGGGCGGGAGAGAGACCCAGTACTTC. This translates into CASSAGGGGRETQYF.

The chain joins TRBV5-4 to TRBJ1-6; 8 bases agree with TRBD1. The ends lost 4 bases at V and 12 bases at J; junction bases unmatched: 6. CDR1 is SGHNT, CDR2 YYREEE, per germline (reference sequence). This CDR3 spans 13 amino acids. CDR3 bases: TGTGCCAGCAGCACAGGACAGGGAGGACCCCTCCACTTT. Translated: CASSTGQGGPLHF.

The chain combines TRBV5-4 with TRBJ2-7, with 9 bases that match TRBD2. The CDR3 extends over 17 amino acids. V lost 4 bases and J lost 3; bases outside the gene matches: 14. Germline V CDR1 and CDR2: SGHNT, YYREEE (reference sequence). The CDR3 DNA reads TGTGCCAGCAGCCCGGGTGGCGCTAGCGGGAAGCACTACGAGCAGTACTTC. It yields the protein CASSPGGASGKHYEQYF.